These 30 T cell receptor beta chains were sequenced from one sample in a study of CD8 T cells in Susac syndrome (dated by TCRdb to the late 2010s). Libraries were constructed by the immunoSEQ multiplex PCR assay. RNA was extracted using the RNeasy kit, and about 0.5 to 1 ug of the RNA was reverse transcribed with random hexamers. TCRdb reprocessing: public reads trimmed at Q25 with fastp, clones called with MiXCR, in-frame beta chains kept. A single entry per CDR3 protein holds the most common genes and DNA from its merged rows. A total of fewer than 150,000 distinct CDR3 sequences appear in this sample, approximately 95% of them only once. Of the sample, 0.27% falls within the top ten clones. Material: CD8+ T cells from PBMCs. These receptors were taken from a human donor in good health.

The chain couples TRBV29-1 to TRBJ2-2, with 12 positions matching TRBD2. This CDR3 spans 14 amino acids. Germline V lookup: CDR1 SQVTM, CDR2 ANQGSEA. V was pared by 6 bases and J by 5 bases, with 4 bases of the junction left unmatched. DNA for the CDR3: TGCAGCGTCCCTACTAGCGGGAGGACCGGGGAGCTGTTTTTT. As protein: CSVPTSGRTGELFF.

The chain uses TRBV27 and TRBJ2-3; unclear D gene. Germline-derived CDR1 and CDR2 are MNHEY and SMNVEV (reference sequence). CDR3 length: 12 residues. V was pared by 7 bases and J by 2 bases, with 7 bases between. CDR3 nucleotides: TGTGCCAGCAAATCCAACACAGATACGCAGTATTTT. It yields the protein CASKSNTDTQYF.

V is TRBV20-1 and J is TRBJ1-4, with 7 positions matching TRBD1. The CDR3 loop spans 19 amino acids. Germline loops: CDR1 DFQATT, CDR2 SNEGSKA (reference sequence). The ends lost 0 bases at V and 0 bases at J; junction bases unmatched: 13. The CDR3 loop reads CSARDWETGSYATNEKLFF. CDR3 DNA sequence: TGCAGTGCTAGAGATTGGGAGACAGGGTCATATGCAACTAATGAAAAACTGTTTTTT.

The chain combines TRBV29-1 with TRBJ2-7, with D tentatively TRBD1 (5 bases). Trimming stripped 6 bases from V and 7 bases from J, with 13 bases between. The CDR3 spans 11 residues. Germline CDR1 is SQVTM and CDR2 is ANQGSEA. CDR3 nucleotides: TGCAGCGTGACAGTGGGTTTAGAGCAGTACTTC. It specifies CSVTVGLEQYF.

The V call is TRBV3-1, the J call TRBJ2-7; D gene ambiguous. Per germline, CDR1 LGHDT and CDR2 YNNKEL (reference sequence). The CDR3 contains 14 residues. V was trimmed by 1 base and J by 0 bases, leaving 7 bases between them. In DNA form, the CDR3 reads TGTGCCAGCAGCCAAGTGGACCGCTCCTACGAGCAGTACTTC. Protein sequence: CASSQVDRSYEQYF.

This chain uses TRBV13 with TRBJ2-2; no firm D call. The V end lost 3 bases, the J end lost 0 bases, and 8 bases lay between the germline ends. This CDR3 contains 15 residues. From germline, CDR1 is PRHDT and CDR2 FYEKMQ (reference sequence). The CDR3 region is CASSFGVSNTGELFF. In nucleotides, the CDR3 is TGTGCCAGCAGCTTCGGAGTATCGAACACCGGGGAGCTGTTTTTT.

This chain uses TRBV9 with TRBJ2-1; D tentatively fits TRBD1 or TRBD2 (6 bases each). V lost 3 bases and J lost 6, with 16 bases in between. The germline V gene has CDR1 SGDLS and CDR2 YYNGEE. There are 15 residues in the CDR3. The CDR3 here is CASSEGGPIFNEQFF. DNA for the CDR3: TGTGCCAGCAGCGAGGGGGGACCGATTTTCAATGAGCAGTTCTTC.

The gene calls are TRBV5-1 and TRBJ2-7; the match to TRBD1 covers 9 bases. V lost 2 bases to trimming and J lost 7 bases; unmatched junction nucleotides: 7. Germline V gene data show CDR1 as SGHRS and CDR2 as YFSETQ. CDR3 size: 14 residues. The chain's CDR3 is CASSFSGTGQEQYF. The CDR3 DNA reads TGCGCCAGCAGCTTCTCCGGGACAGGGCAGGAGCAGTACTTC.

On this clonotype itself: Because the CDR3's place on the DNA is in doubt, the DNA is left out and the CDR3 is given as listed by TCRdb. This chain connects TRBV7-5 to TRBJ2-7. TRBV7-5 is classified as a pseudogene. The CDR3 numbers 16 amino acids, ends counted. The CDR3: CISVPEAAGQPYEQYF.

The CDR3 region is CASSQVTSGSTDTQYF. The CDR3 DNA reads as TGTGCCAGCAGCCAAGTGACTAGCGGGAGCACAGATACGCAGTATTTT. The J gene is TRBJ2-3, the V gene TRBV16; 10 bases fit TRBD2. CDR1 is KGHSY, CDR2 FQNENV, per germline. The CDR3 loop spans 16 amino acids. V trimming: 2 bases; J trimming: 0 bases; junction bases outside the gene matches: 2.

The chain combines TRBV6-5 with TRBJ1-1, with D possibly matching TRBD1 (5 bases). The CDR3 is 14 amino acids. The V gene lost 5 bases and the J gene lost 0 bases, with 10 bases spanning the gap. Germline V gene data show CDR1 as MNHEY and CDR2 as SVGAGI. CDR3 amino acids: CASSPGTVNTEAFF. The CDR3, as DNA: TGTGCCAGCAGTCCCGGGACGGTGAACACTGAAGCTTTCTTT.

The chain uses TRBV18 and TRBJ2-1, with TRBD2 identical over 9 bases. This CDR3 spans 13 amino acids. The V and J ends lost 1 base and 8 bases, in that order; junction bases with no gene match: 0. Germline lookup yields CDR1 KGHSH and CDR2 LQKENI. CDR3 sequence reads: CASSPLAGDEQFF. The CDR3 nucleotides are TGTGCCAGCTCACCACTAGCGGGAGATGAGCAGTTCTTC.

The chain recombines TRBV29-1 with TRBJ2-5; 10 bases are shared with TRBD2. This CDR3 is 18 amino acids long. The ends lost 7 bases at V and 5 bases at J; junction bases unmatched: 22. CDR1 and CDR2 from the germline V gene are SQVTM and ANQGSEA. DNA for the CDR3: TGCAGCGCCAAACCTATCCACTCCGGGACTAGCGTCTGGGAGACCCAGTACTTC. This encodes CSAKPIHSGTSVWETQYF.

J is TRBJ2-2 and V is TRBV29-1; 13 bases map to TRBD2. The germline V gene has CDR1 SQVTM and CDR2 ANQGSEA. With V trimmed by 7 bases and J by 5 bases, 10 bases remained unmatched. The CDR3 consists of 16 residues. The CDR3 DNA follows: TGCAGCGCGCTACTAGCGGGAGGGCCCAATACCGGGGAGCTGTTTTTT. Its protein is CSALLAGGPNTGELFF.

The chain has TRBV29-1 and TRBJ2-1; D is unresolved. Trimming stripped 7 bases from V and 10 bases from J, with 11 bases between. This CDR3 spans 10 amino acids. The germline V gene encodes CDR1 SQVTM and CDR2 ANQGSEA. The CDR3 sequence: CSARKREQFF. The CDR3 DNA follows: TGCAGCGCACGGAAGAGGGAGCAGTTCTTC.

V usage is TRBV4-2 and J usage is TRBJ2-1; TRBD2 aligns across 7 bases. This CDR3 has 17 amino acids. Trimming removed 1 base from V and 5 bases from J; junction bases left unmatched: 11. The germline CDR1 and CDR2 sequences are LGHNA and YNFKEQ. This CDR3 is CASSQARLARENNEQFF. DNA of the CDR3: TGTGCCAGCAGCCAAGCCCGACTAGCCCGAGAGAACAATGAGCAGTTCTTC.

This chain links TRBV20-1 with TRBJ2-4; D is unresolved. Germline CDR1 and CDR2: DFQATT and SNEGSKA (reference sequence). The CDR3 covers 13 residues. The V end was cut by 5 bases, the J end by 2 bases, with 10 bases between. The CDR3 spells CSARIRTKNIQYF. In DNA form, the CDR3 reads TGCAGTGCTCGAATCCGTACCAAAAACATTCAGTACTTC.

The chain couples TRBV3-1 to TRBJ2-1; 8 positions match TRBD2. This CDR3 has 16 residues. With 4 bases clipped from V and 5 bases from J, the junction kept 10 bases outside the gene matches. Germline assignment: CDR1 LGHDT and CDR2 YNNKEL (reference sequence). CDR3: CASSPKVTSGNNEQFF. For the CDR3, the DNA is TGTGCCAGCAGCCCCAAAGTTACTAGCGGTAACAATGAGCAGTTCTTC.

The gene calls are TRBV4-2 and TRBJ1-1; perhaps TRBD1 as D (6 bases). Germline assignment: CDR1 LGHNA and CDR2 YNFKEQ. Trimming removed 5 bases from V and 6 bases from J, with 13 bases in between. The CDR3 consists of 13 residues. The CDR3, as DNA: TGTGCCAGCAGCGCACAGGGTGAGCCTGAAGCTTTCTTT. Protein sequence: CASSAQGEPEAFF.

The V gene is TRBV5-1, the J gene TRBJ2-1; 13 bases line up with TRBD2. The CDR3 length is 20 residues. Germline CDR1 and CDR2: SGHRS and YFSETQ. J was trimmed by 3 bases and V by 3 bases; bases with no gene match: 15. Here the CDR3 reads CASSSQLWTSGSHRYNEQFF. As DNA, the CDR3 is TGCGCCAGCAGCTCTCAACTTTGGACTAGCGGGAGTCACCGCTACAATGAGCAGTTCTTC.

The chain joins TRBV12-3 or TRBV12-4 to TRBJ2-1; no clear D gene. The CDR3 is 15 residues long. The V and J ends lost 3 bases and 7 bases respectively, with 16 bases between them. DNA for the CDR3: TGTGCCAGCAGTTTGGCAGGTGTCCACTCGAATGAGCAGTTCTTC. Residues: CASSLAGVHSNEQFF.

For the CDR3, the DNA is TGTGCCAGCAGCTTAGGACGTTCGGCTAGCGGGAGTGAGACCCAGTACTTC. This codes for CASSLGRSASGSETQYF. The V call is TRBV13, the J call TRBJ2-5, with TRBD2 matching 10 bases. The length of the CDR3 is 17 residues. After removal of 0 bases from V and 5 bases from J, the junction contained 9 bases not matched to a gene. CDR1 and CDR2 (germline): PRHDT, FYEKMQ (reference sequence).

The genes are TRBV20-1 and TRBJ2-1; tentative D call: TRBD2 (5 bases). The CDR3 length is 12 residues. Trimming left V 0 bases short and J 8 bases short, with 8 bases between. The germline gives CDR1 DFQATT, CDR2 SNEGSKA (reference sequence). The CDR3 protein is CSARDLGDEQFF. CDR3 in DNA: TGCAGTGCTAGAGATCTCGGGGATGAGCAGTTCTTC.

The V and J genes are TRBV20-1 and TRBJ2-7; D may be TRBD1 or TRBD2 (5 bases each). Germline CDR1 and CDR2: DFQATT and SNEGSKA (reference sequence). V was shortened by 6 bases and J by 5 bases, with 23 bases between the two germline ends. CDR3 size: 15 residues. CDR3 region: CSALPRDGSDDEQYF. The DNA of the CDR3 is TGCAGTGCCCTCCCCCGGGACGGATCGGACGACGAGCAGTACTTC.

The chain employs TRBV7-3 and TRBJ2-1; 10 nucleotides agree with TRBD1. CDR1 is SGHTA, CDR2 FQGTGA, per germline. With V trimmed by 5 bases and J by 8 bases, 3 bases remained unmatched. The CDR3 sequence is 13 residues long. CDR3 sequence (DNA): TGTGCCAGCAGCCGCGGGACAGGGGATGAGCAGTTCTTC. Translated, it gives CASSRGTGDEQFF. The full variable domain, in which reference TRBV7-3 and TRBJ2-1 provide the parts outside the CDR3, is GAGVSQTPSNKVTEKGKYVELRCDPISGHTALYWYRQSLGQGPEFLIYFQGTGAADDSGLPNDRFFAVRPEGSVSTLKIQRTERGDSAVYLCASSRGTGDEQFFGPGTRLTVL.

This chain uses TRBV29-1 with TRBJ2-7, with a weak D call TRBD2 (7 bases). The CDR3 totals 14 residues. The V gene lost 3 bases and the J gene lost 5 bases, with 17 bases spanning the gap. Per germline, CDR1 SQVTM and CDR2 ANQGSEA. CDR3 protein: CSVESGGNIDEQYF. Here the CDR3 DNA reads TGCAGCGTTGAGTCGGGGGGCAATATAGACGAGCAGTACTTC.

The V gene is TRBV27, the J gene TRBJ2-5; D remains unclear. Trimming removed 4 bases from V and 4 bases from J, with 16 bases in between. The CDR3 has 15 residues. The germline V gene encodes CDR1 MNHEY and CDR2 SMNVEV (reference sequence). The CDR3 nucleotides are TGTGCCAGCAGTTGGTCGGGCAGTGGTAGAGAGACCCAGTACTTC. This translates into CASSWSGSGRETQYF.

The chain is built from TRBV4-3 and TRBJ2-1; TRBD2 matches 9 bases. Trimming at V came to 3 bases and at J to 3 bases, leaving 6 bases not matched to a gene. Germline V gives CDR1 LGHNA, CDR2 YSLEER. The CDR3 consists of 16 residues. The CDR3: CASSQFLAGLYNEQFF. The CDR3 DNA is TGCGCCAGCAGCCAGTTTCTAGCGGGACTCTACAATGAGCAGTTCTTC.

The V gene is TRBV4-1, the J gene TRBJ2-1; perhaps TRBD1 as D (6 bases). Germline CDR1 is MGHRA and CDR2 is YSYEKL. The CDR3 is made up of 16 amino acids. V gave up 5 bases and J gave up 0 bases, with 14 bases separating them. CDR3 in DNA: TGCGCCAGCAGCGTCTCCGGGACACTCTCCTACAATGAGCAGTTCTTC. Protein: CASSVSGTLSYNEQFF.

This clonotype came up once. This rearrangement joins TRBV9 to TRBJ1-2; D is uncertain. Trimming stripped 0 bases from V and 6 bases from J, with 9 bases between. Germline-derived CDR1 and CDR2 are SGDLS and YYNGEE. The CDR3 is 13 amino acids. The CDR3, as DNA: TGTGCCAGCAGCGTAGGGAAATCGGATGGCTACACCTTC. It is translated as CASSVGKSDGYTF.